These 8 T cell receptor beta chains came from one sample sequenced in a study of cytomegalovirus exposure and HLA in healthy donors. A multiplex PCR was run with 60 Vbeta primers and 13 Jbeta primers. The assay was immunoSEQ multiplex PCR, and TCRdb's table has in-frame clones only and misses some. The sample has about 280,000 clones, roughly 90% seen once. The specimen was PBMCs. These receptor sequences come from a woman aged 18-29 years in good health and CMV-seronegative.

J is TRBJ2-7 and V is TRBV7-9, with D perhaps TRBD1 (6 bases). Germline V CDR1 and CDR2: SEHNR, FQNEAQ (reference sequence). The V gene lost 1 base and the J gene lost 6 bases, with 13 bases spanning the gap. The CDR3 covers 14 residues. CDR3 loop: CASSLVGQQTEQYF. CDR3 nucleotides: TGTGCCAGCAGCTTAGTTGGACAGCAAACCGAGCAGTACTTC.

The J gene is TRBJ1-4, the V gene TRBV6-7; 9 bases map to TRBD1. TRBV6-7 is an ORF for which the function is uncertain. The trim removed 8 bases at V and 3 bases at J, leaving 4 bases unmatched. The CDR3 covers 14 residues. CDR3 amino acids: CASGQGPPNEKLFF. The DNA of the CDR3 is TGTGCCAGCGGACAGGGGCCCCCTAATGAAAAACTGTTTTTT.

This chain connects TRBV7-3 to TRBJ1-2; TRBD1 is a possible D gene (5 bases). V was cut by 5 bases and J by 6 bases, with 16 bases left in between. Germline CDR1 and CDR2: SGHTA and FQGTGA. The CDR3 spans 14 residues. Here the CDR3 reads CASSTVPPGNGYTF. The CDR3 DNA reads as TGTGCCAGCAGCACCGTCCCCCCAGGGAATGGCTACACCTTC.

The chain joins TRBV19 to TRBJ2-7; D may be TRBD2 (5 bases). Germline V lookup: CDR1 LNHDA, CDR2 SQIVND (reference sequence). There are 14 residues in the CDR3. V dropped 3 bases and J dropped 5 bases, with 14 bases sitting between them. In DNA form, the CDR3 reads TGTGCCAGTAGTATGAGCAGCGGAACCAACGAGCAGTACTTC. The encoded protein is CASSMSSGTNEQYF.

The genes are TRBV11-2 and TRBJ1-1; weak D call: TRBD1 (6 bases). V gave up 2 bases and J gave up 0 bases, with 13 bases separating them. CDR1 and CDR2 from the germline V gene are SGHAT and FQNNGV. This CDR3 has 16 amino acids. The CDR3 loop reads CASSLTGDTLNTEAFF. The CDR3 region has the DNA TGTGCCAGCAGCTTAACCGGGGACACCTTGAACACTGAAGCTTTCTTT.

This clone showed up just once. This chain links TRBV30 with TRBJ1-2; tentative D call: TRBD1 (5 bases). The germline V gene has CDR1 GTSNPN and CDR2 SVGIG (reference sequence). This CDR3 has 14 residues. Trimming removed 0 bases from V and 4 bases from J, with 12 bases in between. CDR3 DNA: TGTGCCTGGAGTGTACAGGAAGCCGGCTATGGCTACACCTTC. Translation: CAWSVQEAGYGYTF.

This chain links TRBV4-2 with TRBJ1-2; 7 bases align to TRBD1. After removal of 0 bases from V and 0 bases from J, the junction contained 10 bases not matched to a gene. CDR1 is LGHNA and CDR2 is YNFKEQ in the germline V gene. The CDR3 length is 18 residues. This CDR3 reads CASSQDLTTGLANYGYTF. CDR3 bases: TGTGCCAGCAGCCAAGATCTTACGACAGGGCTTGCTAACTATGGCTACACCTTC.

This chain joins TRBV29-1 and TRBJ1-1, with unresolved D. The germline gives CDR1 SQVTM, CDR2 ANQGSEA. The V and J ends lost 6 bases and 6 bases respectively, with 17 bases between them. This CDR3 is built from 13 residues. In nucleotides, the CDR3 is TGCAGCGTAAACCCACGACTAGTTGCTGAAGCTTTCTTT. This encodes CSVNPRLVAEAFF.